The 4 T cell receptor delta chains listed next were all sequenced from one sample in a study of gamma-delta T cells after stem cell transplantation. TCRdb reanalyzed the RT-PCR reads using CATT. The sample lists fewer than 4,500 delta-chain clones; roughly an eighth were seen once. Source material: gamma-delta T cells. Source of these receptors: a human donor. It is not recorded whose cells these are; they may come from a transplant donor.

V usage is TRDV1 and J usage is TRDJ1; TRDD3 matches at 9 bases. The CDR3 is made up of 19 amino acids. The trim removed 0 bases at V and 4 bases at J, leaving 15 bases unmatched. Germline CDR1 reads TSWWSYY; CDR2 reads QGS. CDR3 sequence reads: CALGELSGSGGWDGDKLIF. CDR3 nucleotides: TGTGCTCTTGGGGAACTCTCGGGTTCTGGGGGATGGGATGGCGATAAACTCATCTTT.

With respect to this clone: A single base separates this from a much larger clone, so it may be a read error. This chain uses TRDV2 with TRDJ3, with TRDD3 matching over 13 bases. TCRdb gives no J gene; it was assigned here by matching the DNA to germline. Germline-derived CDR1 and CDR2 are GEAIGNYY and EKD. The CDR3 sequence is 20 residues long. The CDR3: CACDTTGGYASSWDTRQMFF. The CDR3 DNA sequence: TGTGCCTGTGACACGACTGGGGGATACGCCAGCTCCTGGGACACCCGGCAGATGTTTTTC.

CDR3 protein: CALGELRATRTGGFSPYTDKLIF. The CDR3 DNA is TGTGCTCTTGGGGAACTAAGGGCAACTCGTACTGGGGGATTCTCCCCTTACACCGATAAACTCATCTTT. The chain has TRDV1 and TRDJ1; 10 bases line up with TRDD3. The CDR3 consists of 23 residues. Germline values: CDR1 TSWWSYY, CDR2 QGS. V shed 0 bases and J 0 bases; nucleotides not matched to a gene: 22.

The genes are TRDV1 and TRDJ1; 8 nucleotides line up with TRDD3. The CDR3 runs to 21 residues. J was trimmed by 3 bases and V by 0 bases; bases with no gene match: 21. Germline-derived CDR1 and CDR2 are TSWWSYY and QGS. CDR3 DNA sequence: TGTGCTCTTGGGGAACTTGCCCAAGTCGGAGTATGGGGGATCGCCCCCGATAAACTCATCTTT. Amino acids: CALGELAQVGVWGIAPDKLIF.